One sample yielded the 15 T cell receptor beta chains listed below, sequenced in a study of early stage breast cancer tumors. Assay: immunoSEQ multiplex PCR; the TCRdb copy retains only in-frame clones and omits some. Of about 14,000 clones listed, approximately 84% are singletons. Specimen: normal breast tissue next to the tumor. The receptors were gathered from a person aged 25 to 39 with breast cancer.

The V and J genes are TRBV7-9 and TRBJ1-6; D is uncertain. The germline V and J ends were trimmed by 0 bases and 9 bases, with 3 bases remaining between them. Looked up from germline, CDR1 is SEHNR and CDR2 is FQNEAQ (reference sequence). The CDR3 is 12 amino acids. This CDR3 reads CASSLASSPLHF. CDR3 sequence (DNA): TGTGCCAGCAGCTTAGCAAGTTCACCCCTCCACTTT.

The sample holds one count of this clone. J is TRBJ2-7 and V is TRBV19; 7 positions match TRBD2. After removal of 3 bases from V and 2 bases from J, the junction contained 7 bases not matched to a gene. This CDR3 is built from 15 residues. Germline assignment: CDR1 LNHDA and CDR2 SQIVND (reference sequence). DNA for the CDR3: TGTGCCAGTAGTATGGGCGGGAGAAAGCCCTACGAGCAGTACTTC. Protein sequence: CASSMGGRKPYEQYF.

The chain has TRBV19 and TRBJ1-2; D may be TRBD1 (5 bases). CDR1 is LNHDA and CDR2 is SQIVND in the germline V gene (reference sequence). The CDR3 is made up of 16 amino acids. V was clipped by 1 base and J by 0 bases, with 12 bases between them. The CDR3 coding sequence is TGTGCCAGTAGTATAGGCTCCTTGACAGCTAACTATGGCTACACCTTC. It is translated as CASSIGSLTANYGYTF.

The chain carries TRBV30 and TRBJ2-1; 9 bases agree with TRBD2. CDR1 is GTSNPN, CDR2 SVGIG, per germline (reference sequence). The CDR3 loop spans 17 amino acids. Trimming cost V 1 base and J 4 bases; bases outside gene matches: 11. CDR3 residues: CAWSGELSSGTYNEQFF. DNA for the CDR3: TGTGCCTGGAGTGGCGAGCTTTCTAGCGGGACGTACAATGAGCAGTTCTTC.

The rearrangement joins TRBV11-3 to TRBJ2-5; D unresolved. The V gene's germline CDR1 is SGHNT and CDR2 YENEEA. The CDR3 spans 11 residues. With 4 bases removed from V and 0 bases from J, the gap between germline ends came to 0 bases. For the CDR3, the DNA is TGTGCCAGCAGCTACCAAGAGACCCAGTACTTC. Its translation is CASSYQETQYF.

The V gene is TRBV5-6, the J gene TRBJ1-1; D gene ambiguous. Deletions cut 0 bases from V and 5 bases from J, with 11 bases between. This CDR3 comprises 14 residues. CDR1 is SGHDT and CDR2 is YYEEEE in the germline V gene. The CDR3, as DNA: TGTGCCAGCAGCTTGGACAGCCCCGGGACTGAAGCTTTCTTT. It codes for CASSLDSPGTEAFF.

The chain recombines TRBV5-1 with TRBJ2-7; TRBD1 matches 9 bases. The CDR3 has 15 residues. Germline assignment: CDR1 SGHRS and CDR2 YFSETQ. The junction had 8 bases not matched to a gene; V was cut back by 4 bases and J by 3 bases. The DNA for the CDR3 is TGCGCCAGCAGCGTGACAGGGGGGGTGGGCTACGAGCAGTACTTC. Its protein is CASSVTGGVGYEQYF.

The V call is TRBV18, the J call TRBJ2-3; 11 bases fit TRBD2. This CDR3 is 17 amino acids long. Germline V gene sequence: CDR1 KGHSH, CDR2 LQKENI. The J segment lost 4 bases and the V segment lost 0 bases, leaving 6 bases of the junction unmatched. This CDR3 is CASSPPSASGGSDTQYF. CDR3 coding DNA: TGTGCCAGCTCACCACCCTCCGCTAGCGGGGGGTCAGATACGCAGTATTTT.

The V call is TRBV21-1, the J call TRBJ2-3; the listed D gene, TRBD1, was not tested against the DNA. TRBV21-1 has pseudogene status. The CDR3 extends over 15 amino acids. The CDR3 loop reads CASSRKGVDTDTQYF. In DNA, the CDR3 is TGTGCCAGCAGCAGAAAGGGGGTGGACACAGATACGCAGTATTTT.

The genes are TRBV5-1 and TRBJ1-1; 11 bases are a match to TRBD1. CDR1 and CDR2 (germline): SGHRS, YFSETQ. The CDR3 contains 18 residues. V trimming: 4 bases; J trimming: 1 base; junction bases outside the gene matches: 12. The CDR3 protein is CASSPIPGQGAPNTEAFF. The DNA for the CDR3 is TGCGCCAGCAGCCCAATTCCAGGACAGGGGGCGCCGAACACTGAAGCTTTCTTT.

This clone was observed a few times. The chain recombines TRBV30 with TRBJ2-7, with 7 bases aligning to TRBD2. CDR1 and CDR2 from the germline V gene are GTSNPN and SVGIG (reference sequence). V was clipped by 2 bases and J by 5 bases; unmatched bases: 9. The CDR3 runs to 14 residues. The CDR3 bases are TGTGCCTGGAGTCAGGAGACTAGCCACAACGAGCAGTACTTC. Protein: CAWSQETSHNEQYF.

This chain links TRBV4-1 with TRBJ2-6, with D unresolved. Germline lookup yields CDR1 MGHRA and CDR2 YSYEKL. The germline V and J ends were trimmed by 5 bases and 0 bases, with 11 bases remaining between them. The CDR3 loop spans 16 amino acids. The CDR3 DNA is TGCGCCAGCAGCACCACTACGGGCTCTGGGGCCAACGTCCTGACTTTC. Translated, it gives CASSTTTGSGANVLTF.

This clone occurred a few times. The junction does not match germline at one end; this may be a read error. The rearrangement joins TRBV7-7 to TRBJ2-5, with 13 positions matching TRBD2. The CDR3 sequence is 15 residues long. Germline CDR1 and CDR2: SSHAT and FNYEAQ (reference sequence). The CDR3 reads CASSLGLAGQETQYF. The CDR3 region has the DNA TGTGCTAGCAGCTTGGGACTAGCGGGACAAGAGACCCAGTACTTC. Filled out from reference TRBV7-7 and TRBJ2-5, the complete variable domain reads GAGVSQSPRYKVTKRGQDVTLRCDPISSHATLYWYQQALGQGPEFLTYFNYEAQPDKSGLPSDRFSAERPEGSISTLTIQRTEQRDSAMYRCASSLGLAGQETQYFGPGTRLLVL.

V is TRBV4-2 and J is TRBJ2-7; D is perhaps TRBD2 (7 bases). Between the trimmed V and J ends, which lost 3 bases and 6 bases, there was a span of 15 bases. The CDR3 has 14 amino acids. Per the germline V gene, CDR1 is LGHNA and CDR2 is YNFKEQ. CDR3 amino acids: CASSQGGRGGEQYF. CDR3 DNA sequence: TGTGCCAGCAGCCAGGGGGGTAGGGGGGGCGAGCAGTACTTC.

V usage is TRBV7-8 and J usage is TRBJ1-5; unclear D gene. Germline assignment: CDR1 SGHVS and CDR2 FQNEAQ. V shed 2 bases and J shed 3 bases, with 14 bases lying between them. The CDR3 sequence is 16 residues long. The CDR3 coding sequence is TGTGCCAGCAGCTTAAGGGCAGGAACTTCCAATCAGCCCCAGCATTTT. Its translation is CASSLRAGTSNQPQHF. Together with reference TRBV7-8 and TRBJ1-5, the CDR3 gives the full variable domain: GAGVSQSPRYKVAKRGQDVALRCDPISGHVSLFWYQQALGQGPEFLTYFQNEAQLDKSGLPSDRFFAERPEGSVSTLKIQRTQQEDSAVYLCASSLRAGTSNQPQHFGDGTRLSIL.